This T cell receptor beta chain was sequenced for a study of blood T cells in healthy people across ages. The V end was cut by 2 bases, the J end by 1 base, with 8 bases between. Germline V gives CDR1 SGHRS, CDR2 YFSETQ. This CDR3 comprises 14 residues. Using a J-beta primer mix together with a sample-barcoded 5' primer, a second PCR was run for roughly 6 to 12 cycles. Each CDR3 protein gets one entry after TCRdb re-called the 5' RACE reads with MiXCR. The sample has about 670,000 distinct CDR3 sequences, around 43% seen once; the top ten hold 30%. Material for sequencing was blood. This clonotype originated in a man at least 80 years old in good health. The chain couples TRBV5-1 to TRBJ2-3; a possible D gene is TRBD1 (5 bases). The DNA of the CDR3 is TGCGCCAGCAGCTTCCAGACAGGCACAGATACGCAGTATTTT. Translation gives CASSFQTGTDTQYF.